This entry lists 20 T cell receptor beta chains sequenced from one sample in a study of T cells in Graves' hyperthyroidism and ophthalmopathy. What was amplified from RNA transcripts were TCR beta CDR3 regions. With the HTBI primer set, the TCR CDR3 went through a first round of RT-PCR. TCRdb reprocessed the multiplex PCR reads via MiXCR and lists one record per CDR3 protein. The data show around 430,000 distinct CDR3 sequences, about 16% seen once. Sequencing was performed on blood. The receptors were sampled from a woman in her twenties or thirties with Graves' hyperthyroidism.

This chain links TRBV20-1 with TRBJ2-3, with D tentatively TRBD2 (6 bases). CDR3 length: 14 residues. Trimming took off 6 bases at V and 3 bases at J, with 16 bases between the two ends. Germline lookup yields CDR1 DFQATT and CDR2 SNEGSKA (reference sequence). In DNA form, the CDR3 reads TGCAGTGCGCCCGGGACTTCAAGAACAGATACGCAGTATTTT. Translation: CSAPGTSRTDTQYF.

V gene TRBV28 combines with J gene TRBJ2-2, with 15 positions matching TRBD2. V shed 1 base and J 6 bases; nucleotides not matched to a gene: 9. CDR1 is MDHEN and CDR2 is SYDVKM in the germline V gene. The CDR3 is 19 amino acids. The CDR3 DNA reads as TGTGCCAGCAGTTTATACCCGGGACTAGCGGGAGGAGGGGCCGGGGAGCTGTTTTTT. It is translated as CASSLYPGLAGGGAGELFF.

This chain uses TRBV7-2 with TRBJ1-2; tentative D call: TRBD1 (6 bases). Trimming took off 6 bases at V and 4 bases at J, with 12 bases between the two ends. The CDR3 sequence is 13 residues long. In germline, CDR1 is SGHTA, CDR2 FQGNSA. The CDR3 region has the DNA TGTGCCAGCAGAGGGGGGGGCTCCTATGGCTACACCTTC. This encodes CASRGGGSYGYTF.

This chain links TRBV6-1 with TRBJ2-2; 10 bases are shared with TRBD2. CDR1 and CDR2 from the germline V gene are MNHNS and SASEGT. The V gene end was trimmed by 5 bases and the J gene end by 3 bases; junction bases not matched to a gene: 6. The CDR3 runs to 16 residues. The CDR3 spells CASSFGLAEDTGELFF. The DNA of the CDR3 is TGTGCCAGCAGTTTCGGACTAGCGGAGGACACCGGGGAGCTGTTTTTT.

This clonotype was picked up many times. The genes are TRBV20-1 and TRBJ2-1; tentatively, D is TRBD1 or TRBD2 (5 bases each). The germline V and J ends were trimmed by 6 bases and 4 bases, with 16 bases remaining between them. The CDR3 totals 14 residues. Germline V lookup: CDR1 DFQATT, CDR2 SNEGSKA (reference sequence). DNA for the CDR3: TGCAGTGCCGGGACCATAATCTCTTACAATGAGCAGTTCTTC. It specifies CSAGTIISYNEQFF.

The chain carries TRBV7-3 and TRBJ2-3; 12 positions agree with TRBD2. CDR3 length equals 18 residues. V lost 4 bases to trimming and J lost 2 bases; unmatched junction nucleotides: 10. Germline CDR1 reads SGHTA; CDR2 reads FQGTGA. CDR3 protein: CASSSIRLAGDNTDTQYF. The DNA of the CDR3 is TGTGCCAGCAGCTCGATCAGACTAGCGGGGGATAACACAGATACGCAGTATTTT.

This chain joins TRBV3-1 and TRBJ2-5; 14 bases map to TRBD2. This CDR3 spans 18 amino acids. CDR1 and CDR2 (germline): LGHDT, YNNKEL (reference sequence). The V and J ends lost 5 bases and 5 bases, in that order; junction bases with no gene match: 13. Here the CDR3 DNA reads TGTGCCAGCAGCACCGGACTAGCGGGAGGCCGGGGTTGGGAGACCCAGTACTTC. Encoded protein: CASSTGLAGGRGWETQYF.

This clonotype was observed a handful of times. This chain uses TRBV10-3 with TRBJ1-5; D not resolved. V was trimmed by 10 bases and J by 6 bases, leaving 13 bases between them. Germline V lookup: CDR1 ENHRY, CDR2 SYGVKD. There are 12 residues in the CDR3. The DNA of the CDR3 is TGTGCCACCGGGCCAAACGGTCAGCCCCAGCATTTT. Translated, it gives CATGPNGQPQHF.

This clonotype came up a few times. This chain joins TRBV19 and TRBJ2-1; a weak D match, TRBD2 (5 bases). V was pared by 0 bases and J by 5 bases, with 20 bases between. CDR1 and CDR2 from the germline V gene are LNHDA and SQIVND (reference sequence). There are 18 residues in the CDR3. The CDR3 loop is CASSIDFSGSTRNNEQFF. Here the CDR3 DNA reads TGTGCCAGTAGTATAGATTTTTCGGGATCCACGAGGAACAATGAGCAGTTCTTC.

This clonotype occurred many times. The gene calls are TRBV27 and TRBJ2-7; 8 positions match TRBD1. This CDR3 has 15 amino acids. CDR1 is MNHEY and CDR2 is SMNVEV in the germline V gene (reference sequence). J lost 2 bases, V lost 2 bases, and 5 bases had no gene match. The CDR3 loop is CASSLMGTGPYEQYF. Written as DNA, the CDR3 is TGTGCCAGCAGTTTAATGGGGACAGGACCCTACGAGCAGTACTTC.

At least ten counts were recorded for this clonotype. CDR3 protein: CASTLSISYNEQFF. The CDR3 DNA is TGTGCCAGCACGTTAAGCATCTCCTACAATGAGCAGTTCTTC. The chain combines TRBV12-3 or TRBV12-4 with TRBJ2-1; no clear D. This CDR3 contains 14 residues. The germline V and J ends were trimmed by 7 bases and 0 bases, with 10 bases remaining between them.

This clonotype occurred many times. This chain joins TRBV18 and TRBJ2-7; tentatively, D is TRBD1 (6 bases). The CDR3 extends over 15 amino acids. Germline V lookup: CDR1 KGHSH, CDR2 LQKENI. V was trimmed by 3 bases and J by 3 bases, leaving 15 bases between them. The DNA of the CDR3 is TGTGCCAGCTCACCGGCGACAGGACAAGTCTACGAGCAGTACTTC. Translated: CASSPATGQVYEQYF.

There are many counts of this clonotype. The V and J genes are TRBV28 and TRBJ2-7; possible D gene TRBD1, 5 bases. The CDR3 is 12 amino acids. From germline, CDR1 is MDHEN and CDR2 SYDVKM. Trimming took 10 bases from V and 2 from J, leaving 12 bases between them. The CDR3 loop is CATRQIPYEQYF. The CDR3 nucleotides read TGTGCCACCAGACAGATACCCTACGAGCAGTACTTC.

This clonotype has ten or more counts. The genes are TRBV6-1 and TRBJ2-1; tentative D call: TRBD1 (6 bases). Germline V gene data show CDR1 as MNHNS and CDR2 as SASEGT. The V gene lost 5 bases and the J gene lost 7 bases, with 15 bases spanning the gap. The CDR3 runs 14 residues. The CDR3 DNA reads as TGTGCCAGCAGTCCTCTTTTTCAGGGGAATGAGCAGTTCTTC. Protein sequence: CASSPLFQGNEQFF.

This clonotype was seen more than once but under ten times. The V call is TRBV10-3, the J call TRBJ1-1, with D maybe TRBD1 (6 bases). The CDR3 runs to 15 residues. Deletions cut 2 bases from V and 3 bases from J, with 13 bases between. CDR1 and CDR2 (germline): ENHRY, SYGVKD. This CDR3 reads CAISELGARDTEAFF. Here the CDR3 DNA reads TGTGCCATCAGTGAGCTGGGGGCTAGGGACACTGAAGCTTTCTTT.

V usage is TRBV20-1 and J usage is TRBJ1-4; D is ambiguous. Germline loops: CDR1 DFQATT, CDR2 SNEGSKA (reference sequence). The CDR3 is made up of 13 amino acids. V was cut by 0 bases and J by 7 bases, with 9 bases left in between. CDR3 DNA: TGCAGTGCTAGAGACCGAAAGGCTGAAAAACTGTTTTTT. Translation gives CSARDRKAEKLFF.

This clonotype was counted at least ten times. The rearrangement uses TRBV20-1 and TRBJ2-3; tentatively, D is TRBD2 (5 bases). The V and J ends lost 1 base and 4 bases respectively, with 6 bases between them. This CDR3 has 12 amino acids. Germline V gives CDR1 DFQATT, CDR2 SNEGSKA (reference sequence). CDR3 in amino acids: CSARVAPDTQYF. The CDR3 coding sequence is TGCAGTGCTAGAGTAGCGCCAGATACGCAGTATTTT.

The sample holds a few counts of this clonotype. The gene calls are TRBV19 and TRBJ2-5; a possible D gene is TRBD2 (6 bases). V lost 5 bases, J lost 1 base, and 17 bases lay in between. The germline V gene encodes CDR1 LNHDA and CDR2 SQIVND (reference sequence). The CDR3 consists of 16 residues. The CDR3 here is CASSPSVGGTQETQYF. The DNA for the CDR3 is TGTGCCAGTAGTCCCTCGGTTGGGGGGACCCAAGAGACCCAGTACTTC.

Only a few counts were recorded for this clonotype. At one end, the junction sequence differs from germline, possibly due to a read error. The J gene is TRBJ2-1, the V gene TRBV28; weak D call: TRBD2 (7 bases). CDR1 is MDHEN, CDR2 SYDVKM, per germline. The CDR3 spans 15 residues. This CDR3 is CAGSFGGGLYNEQFF. In nucleotides, the CDR3 is TGTGCCGGCAGTTTTGGGGGGGGGCTCTACAATGAGCAGTTCTTC.

This clonotype was counted at least ten times. The chain is built from TRBV27 and TRBJ2-7, with 10 positions matching TRBD2. With V trimmed by 5 bases and J by 3 bases, 7 bases remained unmatched. CDR3 size: 15 residues. Germline lookup yields CDR1 MNHEY and CDR2 SMNVEV (reference sequence). CDR3 in amino acids: CASSETGTSVYEQYF. In nucleotides, the CDR3 is TGTGCCAGCAGTGAGACCGGGACTAGCGTCTACGAGCAGTACTTC.